Detailed here is one T cell receptor beta chain. This specimen belongs to a study of early T cells in non-severe SARS-CoV-2 infection. TCRdb ran MiXCR on the 5' RACE reads and lists one entry per CDR3 protein. The sample contains around 58,000 distinct CDR3 sequences, roughly 13% of which appear only once. The V gene's germline CDR1 is SGHNT and CDR2 YYREEE (reference sequence). The CDR3 has 15 amino acids. V lost 4 bases and J 0 bases, leaving 11 bases between the germline ends. The genes are TRBV5-4 and TRBJ2-1; perhaps TRBD2 as D (7 bases). This TCR derives from an adult who was a healthcare worker with PCR-confirmed SARS-CoV-2 infection or an uninfected control (not recorded which). Source material: whole blood. The CDR3 region is CASSGGGFSYNEQFF. The CDR3 DNA is TGTGCCAGCAGCGGGGGGGGCTTCTCCTACAATGAGCAGTTCTTC.